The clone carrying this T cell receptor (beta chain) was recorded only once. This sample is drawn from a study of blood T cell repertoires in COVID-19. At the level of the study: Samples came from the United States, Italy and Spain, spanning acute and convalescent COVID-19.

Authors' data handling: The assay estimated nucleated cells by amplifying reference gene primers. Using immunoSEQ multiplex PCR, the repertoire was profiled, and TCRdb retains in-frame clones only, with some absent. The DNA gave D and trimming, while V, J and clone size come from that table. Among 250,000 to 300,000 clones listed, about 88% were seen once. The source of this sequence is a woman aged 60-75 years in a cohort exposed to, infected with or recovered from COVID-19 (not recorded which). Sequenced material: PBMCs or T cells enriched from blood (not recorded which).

This CDR3 is CASSQDAGRWGTGGHYEQYF. In DNA form, the CDR3 reads TGTGCCAGCAGCCAAGATGCTGGAAGGTGGGGGACAGGGGGCCACTACGAGCAGTACTTC. The V gene is TRBV14, the J gene TRBJ2-7; TRBD1 matches 12 bases. The CDR3 runs to 20 residues. Germline loops: CDR1 SGHDN, CDR2 FVKESK. Trimming removed 0 bases from V and 3 bases from J; junction bases left unmatched: 15.